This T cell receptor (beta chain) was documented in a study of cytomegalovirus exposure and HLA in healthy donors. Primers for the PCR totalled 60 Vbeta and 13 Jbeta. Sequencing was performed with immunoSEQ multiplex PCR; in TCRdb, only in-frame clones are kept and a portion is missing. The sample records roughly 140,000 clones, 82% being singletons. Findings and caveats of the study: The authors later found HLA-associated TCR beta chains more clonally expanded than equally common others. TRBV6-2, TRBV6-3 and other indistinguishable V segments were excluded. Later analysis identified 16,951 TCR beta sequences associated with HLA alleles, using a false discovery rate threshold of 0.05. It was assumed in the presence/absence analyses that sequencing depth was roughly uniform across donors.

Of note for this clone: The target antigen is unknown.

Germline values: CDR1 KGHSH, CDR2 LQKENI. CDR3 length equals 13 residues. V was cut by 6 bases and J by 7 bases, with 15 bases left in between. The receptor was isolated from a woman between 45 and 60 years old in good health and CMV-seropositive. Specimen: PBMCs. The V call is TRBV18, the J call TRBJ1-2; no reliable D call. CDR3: CASSLDRGSGYTF. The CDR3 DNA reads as TGTGCCAGCTCCCTTGACCGAGGGAGTGGCTACACCTTC.